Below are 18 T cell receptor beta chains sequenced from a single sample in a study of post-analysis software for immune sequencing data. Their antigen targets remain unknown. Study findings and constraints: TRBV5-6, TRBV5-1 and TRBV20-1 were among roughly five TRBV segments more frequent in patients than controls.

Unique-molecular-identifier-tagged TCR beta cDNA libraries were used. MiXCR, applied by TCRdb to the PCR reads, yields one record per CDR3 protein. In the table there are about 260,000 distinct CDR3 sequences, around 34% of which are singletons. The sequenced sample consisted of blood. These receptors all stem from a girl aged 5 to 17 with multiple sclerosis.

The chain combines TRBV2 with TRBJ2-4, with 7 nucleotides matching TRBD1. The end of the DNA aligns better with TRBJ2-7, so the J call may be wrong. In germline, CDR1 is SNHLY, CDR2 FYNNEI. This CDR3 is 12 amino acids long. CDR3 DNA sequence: TGTGCCAGCAGTGGACAGGGATCCGAGCAGTACTTC. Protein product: CASSGQGSEQYF.

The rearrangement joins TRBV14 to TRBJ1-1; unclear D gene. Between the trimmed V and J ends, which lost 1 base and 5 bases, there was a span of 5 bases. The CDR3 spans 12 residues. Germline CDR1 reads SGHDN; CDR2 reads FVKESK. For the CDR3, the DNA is TGTGCCAGCAGCCAAGGCAAAACTGAAGCTTTCTTT. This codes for CASSQGKTEAFF. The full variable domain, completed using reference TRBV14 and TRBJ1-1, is EAGVTQFPSHSVIEKGQTVTLRCDPISGHDNLYWYRRVMGKEIKFLLHFVKESKQDESGMPNNRFLAERTGGTYSTLKVQPAELEDSGVYFCASSQGKTEAFFGQGTRLTVV.

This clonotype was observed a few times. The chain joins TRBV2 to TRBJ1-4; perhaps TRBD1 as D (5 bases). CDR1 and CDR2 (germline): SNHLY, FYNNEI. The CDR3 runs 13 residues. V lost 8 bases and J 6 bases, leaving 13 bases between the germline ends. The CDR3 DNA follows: TGTGCCAGCCAGGGAGGGGTCGATGAAAAACTGTTTTTT. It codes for CASQGGVDEKLFF.

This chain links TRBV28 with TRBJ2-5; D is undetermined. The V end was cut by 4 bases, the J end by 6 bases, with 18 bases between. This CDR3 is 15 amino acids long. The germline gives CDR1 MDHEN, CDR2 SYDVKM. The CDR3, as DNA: TGTGCCAGCAGTTCTCCGGTCCTCCTCGGAAAGACCCAGTACTTC. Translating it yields CASSSPVLLGKTQYF.

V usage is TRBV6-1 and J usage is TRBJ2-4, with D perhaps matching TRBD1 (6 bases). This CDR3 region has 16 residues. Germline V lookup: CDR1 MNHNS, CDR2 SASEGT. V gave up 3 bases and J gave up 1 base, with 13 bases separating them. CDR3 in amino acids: CASSDWNRDAKNIQYF. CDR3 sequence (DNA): TGTGCCAGCAGTGACTGGAACAGGGATGCCAAAAACATTCAGTACTTC.

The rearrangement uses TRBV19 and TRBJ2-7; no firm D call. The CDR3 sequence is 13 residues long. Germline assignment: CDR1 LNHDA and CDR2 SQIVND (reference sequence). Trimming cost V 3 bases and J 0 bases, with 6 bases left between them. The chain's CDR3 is CASSMGSSYEQYF. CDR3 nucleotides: TGTGCCAGTAGTATGGGCAGCTCCTACGAGCAGTACTTC.

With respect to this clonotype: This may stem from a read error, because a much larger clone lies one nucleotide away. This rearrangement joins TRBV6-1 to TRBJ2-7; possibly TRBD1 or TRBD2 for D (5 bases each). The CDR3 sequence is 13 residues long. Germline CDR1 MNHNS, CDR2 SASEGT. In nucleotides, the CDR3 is TGTGCCGGCAGAGGGGACGGGCTGTACGAGCAGTACTTC. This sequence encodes CAGRGDGLYEQYF.

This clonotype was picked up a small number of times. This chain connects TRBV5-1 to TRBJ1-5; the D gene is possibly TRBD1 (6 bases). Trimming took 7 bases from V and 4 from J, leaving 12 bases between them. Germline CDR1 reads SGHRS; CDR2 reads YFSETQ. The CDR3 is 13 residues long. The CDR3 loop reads CASRQDRNQPQHF. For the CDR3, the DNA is TGCGCCAGCCGACAGGATAGGAATCAGCCCCAGCATTTT.

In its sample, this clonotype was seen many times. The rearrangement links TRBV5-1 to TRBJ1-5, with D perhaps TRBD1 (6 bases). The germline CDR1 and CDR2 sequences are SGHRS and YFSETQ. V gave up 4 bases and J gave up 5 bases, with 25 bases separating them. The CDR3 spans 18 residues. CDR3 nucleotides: TGCGCCAGCAGCCCGGAGGCAGGGGCTTCCTCTCAACATCAGCCCCAGCATTTT. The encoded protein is CASSPEAGASSQHQPQHF.

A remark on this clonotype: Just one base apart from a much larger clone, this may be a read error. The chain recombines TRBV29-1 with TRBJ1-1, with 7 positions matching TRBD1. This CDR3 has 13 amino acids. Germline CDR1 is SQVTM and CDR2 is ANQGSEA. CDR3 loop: CSARDSKNAEAFF. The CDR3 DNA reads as TGCAGCGCCCGGGACAGTAAGAACGCTGAAGCTTTCTTT. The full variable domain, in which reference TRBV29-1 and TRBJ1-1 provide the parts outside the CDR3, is SAVISQKPSRDICQRGTSLTIQCQVDSQVTMMFWYRQQPGQSLTLIATANQGSEATYESGFVIDKFPISRPNLTFSTLTVSNMSPEDSSIYLCSARDSKNAEAFFGQGTRLTVV.

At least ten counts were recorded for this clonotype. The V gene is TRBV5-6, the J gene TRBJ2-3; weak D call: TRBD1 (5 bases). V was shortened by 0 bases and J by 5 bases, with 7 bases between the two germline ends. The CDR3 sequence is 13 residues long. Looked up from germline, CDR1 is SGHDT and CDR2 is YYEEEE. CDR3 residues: CASSLVTGDTQYF. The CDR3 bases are TGTGCCAGCAGCTTGGTTACAGGAGATACGCAGTATTTT.

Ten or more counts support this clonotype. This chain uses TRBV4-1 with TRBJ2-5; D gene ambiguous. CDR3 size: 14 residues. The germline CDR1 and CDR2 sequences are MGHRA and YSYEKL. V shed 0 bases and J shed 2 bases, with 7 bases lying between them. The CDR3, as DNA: TGCGCCAGCAGCCAAGAGAACGTACAAGAGACCCAGTACTTC. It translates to CASSQENVQETQYF.

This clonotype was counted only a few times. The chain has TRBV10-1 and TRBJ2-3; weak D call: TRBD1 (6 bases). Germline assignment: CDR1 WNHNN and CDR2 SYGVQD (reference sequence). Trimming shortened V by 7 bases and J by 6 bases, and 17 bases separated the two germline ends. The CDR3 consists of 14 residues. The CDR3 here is CASKVDRTSDTQYF. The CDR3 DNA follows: TGCGCCAGCAAAGTAGACAGGACCTCGGATACGCAGTATTTT.

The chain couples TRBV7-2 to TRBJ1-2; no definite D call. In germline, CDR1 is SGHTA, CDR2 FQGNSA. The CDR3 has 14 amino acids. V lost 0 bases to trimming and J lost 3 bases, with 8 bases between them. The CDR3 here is CASSLADLDYGYTF. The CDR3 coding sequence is TGTGCCAGCAGCTTAGCGGACTTGGACTATGGCTACACCTTC.

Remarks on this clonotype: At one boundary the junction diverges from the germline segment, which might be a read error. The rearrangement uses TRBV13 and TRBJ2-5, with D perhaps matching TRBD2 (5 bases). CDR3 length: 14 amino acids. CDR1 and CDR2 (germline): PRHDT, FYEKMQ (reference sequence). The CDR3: CASSLEGVQETQDF. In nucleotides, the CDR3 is TGTGCCAGCAGCTTAGAGGGAGTCCAAGAGACCCAGGACTTC.

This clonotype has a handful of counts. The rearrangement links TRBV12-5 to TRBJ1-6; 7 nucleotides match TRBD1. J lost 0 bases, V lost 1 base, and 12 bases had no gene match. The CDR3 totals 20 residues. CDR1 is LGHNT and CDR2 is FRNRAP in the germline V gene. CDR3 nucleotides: TGTGCTAGTGGTTTGGGAGGACAGGCTACGGAAGGCTCCTATAATTCACCCCTCCACTTT. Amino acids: CASGLGGQATEGSYNSPLHF.

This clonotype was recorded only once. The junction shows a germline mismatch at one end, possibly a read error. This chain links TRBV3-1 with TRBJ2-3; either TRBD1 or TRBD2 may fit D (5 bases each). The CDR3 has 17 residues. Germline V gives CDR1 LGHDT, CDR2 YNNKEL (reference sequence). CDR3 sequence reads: CANSQDFGTVSTDTQYF. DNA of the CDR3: TGTGCCAACAGCCAAGATTTCGGGACGGTCAGCACAGATACGCAGTATTTT.

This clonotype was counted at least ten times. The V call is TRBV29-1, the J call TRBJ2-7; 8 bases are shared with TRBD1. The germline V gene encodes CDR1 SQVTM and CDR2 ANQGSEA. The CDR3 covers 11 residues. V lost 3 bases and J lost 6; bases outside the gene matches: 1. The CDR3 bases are TGCAGCGTTGAGACAGGGGCCGAGCAGTACTTC. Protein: CSVETGAEQYF.